The 25 T cell receptor beta chains below were found in one sample sequenced in a study of T-cell memory formation after mild COVID-19. TCRdb itself ran the 5' RACE reads through MiXCR, one entry per CDR3 protein. The sample contains approximately 290,000 distinct CDR3 sequences, roughly 15% of which appear only once. Sequencing was performed on PBMCs or a T cell subset sorted from them (not recorded which). These receptors were obtained from a man younger than 35 who had mild COVID-19 (a few samples of this study predate the infection). Cell type and time point are not known.

This clonotype has just a few counts. The chain couples TRBV12-3 or TRBV12-4 to TRBJ1-1; D might be TRBD1 (6 bases). The CDR3 runs to 13 residues. With 4 bases removed from V and 5 bases from J, the gap between germline ends came to 11 bases. The CDR3 here is CASSSGVLTEAFF. CDR3 bases: TGTGCCAGCAGTTCAGGGGTTTTGACTGAAGCTTTCTTT.

This clonotype appeared a few times. The chain joins TRBV29-1 to TRBJ2-5, with TRBD2 matching over 10 bases. The length of the CDR3 is 15 residues. The trim removed 2 bases at V and 3 bases at J, leaving 6 bases unmatched. Looked up from germline, CDR1 is SQVTM and CDR2 is ANQGSEA. The CDR3, as DNA: TGCAGCGTTGAATTCGGGCTAGCGGGGGAAGAGACCCAGTACTTC. Translation gives CSVEFGLAGEETQYF.

The chain joins TRBV28 to TRBJ2-7, with TRBD1 matching over 7 bases. V lost 11 bases, J lost 5 bases, and 3 bases stayed unmatched. Per the germline V gene, CDR1 is MDHEN and CDR2 is SYDVKM. This CDR3 is 10 amino acids long. The CDR3, as DNA: TGTGCCGTCGGACAGGACGAGCAGTACGTC. Translation: CAVGQDEQYV.

This clonotype was observed a few times. The V call is TRBV2, the J call TRBJ1-2; tentative D call: TRBD1 (5 bases). This CDR3 spans 15 amino acids. Germline CDR1 is SNHLY and CDR2 is FYNNEI. The V gene lost 3 bases and the J gene lost 0 bases, with 11 bases spanning the gap. Here the CDR3 reads CASSETRDPNYGYTF. The CDR3 DNA follows: TGTGCCAGCAGTGAGACCAGGGACCCTAACTATGGCTACACCTTC. The full variable domain, rest sourced from reference TRBV2 and TRBJ1-2, is EPEVTQTPSHQVTQMGQEVILRCVPISNHLYFYWYRQILGQKVEFLVSFYNNEISEKSEIFDDQFSVERPDGSNFTLKIRSTKLEDSAMYFCASSETRDPNYGYTFGSGTRLTVV.

V gene TRBV6-2 or TRBV6-3 combines with J gene TRBJ2-6; 9 bases line up with TRBD2. Trimming cost V 6 bases and J 5 bases; bases outside gene matches: 17. The CDR3 length is 19 residues. Germline CDR1 is MNHEY and CDR2 is SVGEGT. The CDR3: CASSPMLGRGGRRANVLTF. Here the CDR3 DNA reads TGTGCCAGCAGCCCCATGCTCGGGCGGGGGGGCCGTCGGGCCAACGTCCTGACTTTC.

The chain is built from TRBV9 and TRBJ2-2; possibly TRBD1 for D (6 bases). Trimming stripped 0 bases from V and 6 bases from J, with 6 bases between. Germline V gives CDR1 SGDLS, CDR2 YYNGEE. This CDR3 spans 13 amino acids. The DNA for the CDR3 is TGTGCCAGCAGCGTAGGGGGGCCCGGGGAGCTGTTTTTT. Translation: CASSVGGPGELFF.

J is TRBJ2-2 and V is TRBV5-8, with D unresolved. The germline gives CDR1 SGHTS, CDR2 YDEGEE. The CDR3 has 15 amino acids. V gave up 0 bases and J gave up 0 bases, with 6 bases separating them. CDR3 DNA sequence: TGTGCCAGCAGCTTGGTTGCAGCGAACACCGGGGAGCTGTTTTTT. Translation: CASSLVAANTGELFF. The entire variable domain, with the rest obtained from reference TRBV5-8 and TRBJ2-2, is as follows: EAGVTQSPTHLIKTRGQQATLRCSPISGHTSVYWYQQALGLGLQFLLWYDEGEERNRGNFPPRFSGRQFPNYSSELNVNALELEDSALYLCASSLVAANTGELFFGEGSRLTVL.

The chain couples TRBV5-6 to TRBJ1-6; 8 bases line up with TRBD1. Germline assignment: CDR1 SGHDT and CDR2 YYEEEE. The CDR3 contains 16 residues. V lost 1 base and J lost 6; bases outside the gene matches: 6. The CDR3 DNA is TGTGCCAGCAGCTTGTTGCCAGGGGGCGGTAATTCACCCCTCCACTTT. Amino acid sequence: CASSLLPGGGNSPLHF.

V usage is TRBV29-1 and J usage is TRBJ1-1; D is possibly TRBD1 (5 bases). V gave up 7 bases and J gave up 2 bases, with 11 bases separating them. This CDR3 spans 12 amino acids. CDR1 SQVTM and CDR2 ANQGSEA come from the germline V gene. CDR3 loop: CSAVGLNTEAFF. Here the CDR3 DNA reads TGCAGCGCCGTGGGGCTTAACACTGAAGCTTTCTTT.

This clonotype was counted between two and nine times. This chain links TRBV7-3 with TRBJ2-4; either TRBD1 or TRBD2 may supply D (6 bases each). V was clipped by 5 bases and J by 7 bases, with 21 bases between them. Germline V CDR1 and CDR2: SGHTA, FQGTGA. CDR3 length: 16 residues. The CDR3 DNA reads as TGTGCCAGCAGCCCCTCAAACGGGGGCTTGATGAACATTCAGTACTTC. It specifies CASSPSNGGLMNIQYF.

This clonotype turned up a few times. V is TRBV7-2 and J is TRBJ1-4; 11 bases match TRBD1. V trimming: 1 base; J trimming: 6 bases; junction bases outside the gene matches: 7. CDR3 size: 17 residues. Germline V lookup: CDR1 SGHTA, CDR2 FQGNSA. Here the CDR3 DNA reads TGTGCCAGCAGCTTAGGGACAGGGGGCAGAGTATATGAAAAACTGTTTTTT. This gives the protein CASSLGTGGRVYEKLFF.

This clonotype was observed a few times. This chain connects TRBV6-5 to TRBJ2-7; the match to TRBD1 covers 8 bases. Germline V CDR1 and CDR2: MNHEY, SVGAGI. The CDR3 length is 13 residues. The V gene end was trimmed by 7 bases and the J gene end by 2 bases; junction bases not matched to a gene: 4. The CDR3 loop is CASKNRGAYEQYV. The CDR3 DNA reads TGTGCCAGCAAAAACAGGGGGGCCTACGAGCAGTACGTC.

This clonotype appeared a few times. V usage is TRBV7-6 and J usage is TRBJ2-7; D unclear. This CDR3 is 14 amino acids long. V lost 5 bases and J 7 bases, leaving 18 bases between the germline ends. Germline assignment: CDR1 SGHVS and CDR2 FNYEAQ. CDR3 residues: CASSPNTRSREQYF. CDR3 nucleotides: TGTGCCAGCAGCCCGAATACCCGGTCGCGGGAGCAGTACTTC.

This clonotype was seen a handful of times. The chain employs TRBV2 and TRBJ1-2; possibly TRBD1 for D (6 bases). Trimming took 6 bases from V and 6 from J, leaving 8 bases between them. The CDR3 is 11 residues long. In germline, CDR1 is SNHLY, CDR2 FYNNEI. The CDR3 reads CASRGADGYTF. CDR3 in DNA: TGTGCCAGCAGGGGGGCCGATGGCTACACCTTC.

Written as DNA, the CDR3 is TGCGCCAGCAGCTTGGTCCCGGGTAACTCTGGAAACACCATATATTTT. It is translated as CASSLVPGNSGNTIYF. The chain is built from TRBV5-1 and TRBJ1-3; D gene unclear. Germline assignment: CDR1 SGHRS and CDR2 YFSETQ. The V gene lost 0 bases and the J gene lost 0 bases, with 10 bases spanning the gap. There are 16 residues in the CDR3.

This chain joins TRBV4-1 and TRBJ1-2, with TRBD1 matching 7 bases. The germline gives CDR1 MGHRA, CDR2 YSYEKL. Germline trimming cut 1 base from V and 8 bases from J; bases unmatched to any gene: 10. There are 15 residues in the CDR3. CDR3 coding DNA: TGCGCCAGCAGCCAAGTAGGACAGGCTCCCGGGGGCTACACCTTC. Residues: CASSQVGQAPGGYTF.

The chain uses TRBV12-5 and TRBJ1-1, with TRBD1 identical over 8 bases. Germline V lookup: CDR1 LGHNT, CDR2 FRNRAP. V trimming: 2 bases; J trimming: 7 bases; junction bases outside the gene matches: 9. The length of the CDR3 is 15 residues. The chain's CDR3 is CASGLSIRGPGEAFF. CDR3 bases: TGTGCTAGTGGTTTGTCCATCAGGGGGCCGGGTGAAGCTTTCTTT. The full variable domain, its missing parts supplied by reference TRBV12-5 and TRBJ1-1, is DARVTQTPRHKVTEMGQEVTMRCQPILGHNTVFWYRQTMMQGLELLAYFRNRAPLDDSGMPKDRFSAEMPDATLATLKIQPSEPRDSAVYFCASGLSIRGPGEAFFGQGTRLTVV.

J is TRBJ2-2 and V is TRBV5-1; tentatively, D is TRBD2 (6 bases). The CDR3 loop spans 15 amino acids. Trimming stripped 4 bases from V and 1 base from J, with 11 bases between. Germline V gene lookup returns CDR1 SGHRS and CDR2 YFSETQ. The CDR3 DNA sequence: TGCGCCAGCAGCCCCCGGAGGGGGAACACCGGGGAGCTGTTTTTT. This encodes CASSPRRGNTGELFF.

The chain carries TRBV7-9 and TRBJ2-7; D not certain. CDR3 size: 12 residues. Trimming removed 4 bases from V and 3 bases from J, with 7 bases in between. Per germline, CDR1 SEHNR and CDR2 FQNEAQ (reference sequence). CDR3 coding DNA: TGTGCCAGCAGCTCGGACGGCTACGAGCAGTACTTC. It codes for CASSSDGYEQYF.

The table lists this clonotype with a few counts. The J gene is TRBJ2-7, the V gene TRBV2, with D perhaps matching TRBD1 or TRBD2 (5 bases each). Germline CDR1 reads SNHLY; CDR2 reads FYNNEI. The germline V and J ends were trimmed by 3 bases and 2 bases, with 14 bases remaining between them. The CDR3 runs to 15 residues. CDR3 sequence: CASSEPRDGPYEQYV. In DNA, the CDR3 is TGTGCCAGCAGTGAGCCCCGGGACGGACCCTACGAGCAGTACGTC.

This clonotype was seen at least ten times. The chain has TRBV9 and TRBJ2-1, with 10 bases aligning to TRBD1. The J segment lost 5 bases and the V segment lost 2 bases, leaving 4 bases of the junction unmatched. Germline loops: CDR1 SGDLS, CDR2 YYNGEE. The CDR3 spans 15 residues. The CDR3 region is CASSVAGQGDNEQFF. CDR3 nucleotides: TGTGCCAGCAGCGTTGCCGGACAGGGGGACAATGAGCAGTTCTTC.

This sequence joins TRBV20-1 and TRBJ2-7, with 8 bases that match TRBD2. Germline CDR1 and CDR2: DFQATT and SNEGSKA (reference sequence). The CDR3 runs to 15 residues. After removal of 0 bases from V and 1 base from J, the junction contained 5 bases not matched to a gene. CDR3 sequence (DNA): TGCAGTGCTAGAGATCTGAGCGGGGGTTCCTACGAGCAGTACTTC. Translated: CSARDLSGGSYEQYF.

This clonotype was seen a handful of times. The chain carries TRBV6-5 and TRBJ2-3; a possible D gene is TRBD2 (5 bases). The CDR3 totals 12 residues. CDR1 MNHEY and CDR2 SVGAGI come from the germline V gene. V was trimmed by 4 bases and J by 8 bases, leaving 10 bases between them. DNA for the CDR3: TGTGCCAGCAGTTTGCTAGGGAGTACGCAGTATTTT. Translating it yields CASSLLGSTQYF.

This rearrangement joins TRBV5-5 to TRBJ1-5; 8 bases match TRBD1. V shed 5 bases, J shed 6 bases, and the junction held 10 bases outside the gene matches. The CDR3 is made up of 15 amino acids. The germline gives CDR1 SGHKS, CDR2 YYEKEE (reference sequence). CDR3 bases: TGTGCCAGCAGAAAGACAGGGGTAGCGGGTCAGCCCCAGCATTTT. This gives the protein CASRKTGVAGQPQHF.

The chain carries TRBV24-1 and TRBJ2-1; D is undetermined. Trimming pared 2 bases from V and 7 bases from J, leaving 8 bases between. The CDR3 has 13 amino acids. Germline loops: CDR1 KGHDR, CDR2 SFDVKD. CDR3 region: CATSDYLLNEQFF. Written as DNA, the CDR3 is TGTGCCACCAGTGATTACCTCCTTAATGAGCAGTTCTTC.